Described below is a single T cell receptor (beta chain) sequence and its context. Its antigen is not identified. The data are from a study of cytomegalovirus exposure and HLA in healthy donors. Study-level findings and limits: Previously analyzed data showed that most TCR beta V segments were productive at a frequency of about 90% or about 30%. Follow-up analysis later connected one missense variant in DCLRE1C with trimming of TCR beta V- and J-genes. Most TCR sequences showed up rarely, but some public TCRs showed up in many donors.

Germline V gene sequence: CDR1 SGHRS, CDR2 YFSETQ. Trimming cost V 2 bases and J 2 bases; bases outside gene matches: 1. CDR3 length equals 14 residues. The PCR was carried out with 60 Vbeta primers and 13 Jbeta primers. TCRdb's table, derived via immunoSEQ multiplex PCR, lists solely in-frame clones and lacks some. The ten top clones account for roughly 3.7%, within a sample of over 100,000 clones. The rearrangement joins TRBV5-1 to TRBJ1-2; 9 bases agree with TRBD1. The TCR sequence derives from a man aged 30-40 years in good health and CMV-seronegative. The sequencing sample was made of PBMCs. The CDR3 protein is CASSFGTGNYGYTF. The CDR3 nucleotides read TGCGCCAGCAGCTTTGGGACAGGGAACTATGGCTACACCTTC. Complete variable domain (other parts from reference TRBV5-1 and TRBJ1-2): KAGVTQTPRYLIKTRGQQVTLSCSPISGHRSVSWYQQTPGQGLQFLFEYFSETQRNKGNFPGRFSGRQFSNSRSEMNVSTLELGDSALYLCASSFGTGNYGYTFGSGTRLTVV.